This T cell receptor beta chain was recovered during a study of blood T cell repertoires in COVID-19. The assay was immunoSEQ multiplex PCR, and TCRdb's table has in-frame clones only and misses some. Of fewer than 600,000 clones in the sample, approximately 89% were seen once. CDR3 length: 14 amino acids. Germline CDR1 and CDR2: SGHRS and YFSETQ. Between the trimmed V and J ends, which lost 2 bases and 5 bases, there was a span of 10 bases. This clone is a singleton in its sample. The TCR originated in a man aged 18 to 30 with COVID-19, enrolled during active disease. The sample consisted of peripheral blood. The J gene is TRBJ1-4, the V gene TRBV5-1; D gene ambiguous. The CDR3 reads CASSFGWENEKLFF. The CDR3 nucleotides are TGCGCCAGCAGCTTCGGGTGGGAGAATGAAAAACTGTTTTTT.